The following is a T cell receptor (beta chain) sequence with its context. The sample comes from a study of blood T cell repertoires in COVID-19. Looked up from germline, CDR1 is SGHAT and CDR2 is FQDESV (reference sequence). Trimming stripped 3 bases from V and 6 bases from J, with 15 bases between. The CDR3 covers 14 residues. Clones were sequenced by immunoSEQ multiplex PCR, and TCRdb holds only the in-frame ones, with some missing. This sample has around 260,000 clones; less than 90% occur once, and the top ten carry approximately 2%. The sequencing input was peripheral blood. This receptor was taken from a man aged 30-40 years with active or convalescent COVID-19. The V gene is TRBV11-1, the J gene TRBJ2-7, with a weak D call TRBD2 (5 bases). For the CDR3, the DNA is TGTGCCAGCAGCTTCGTCCGCGTAGAGGGCGAGCAGTACTTC. Translation gives CASSFVRVEGEQYF.